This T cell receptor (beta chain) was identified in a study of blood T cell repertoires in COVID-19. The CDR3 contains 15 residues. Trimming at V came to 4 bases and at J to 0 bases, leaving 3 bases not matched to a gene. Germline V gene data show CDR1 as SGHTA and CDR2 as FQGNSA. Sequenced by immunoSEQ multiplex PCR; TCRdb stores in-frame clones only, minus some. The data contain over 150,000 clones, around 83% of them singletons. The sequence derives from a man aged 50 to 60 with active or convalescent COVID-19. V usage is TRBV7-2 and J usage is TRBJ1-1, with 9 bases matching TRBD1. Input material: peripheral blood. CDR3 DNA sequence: TGTGCCAGCAGCTCACAGGGGGCCCTGAACACTGAAGCTTTCTTT. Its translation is CASSSQGALNTEAFF. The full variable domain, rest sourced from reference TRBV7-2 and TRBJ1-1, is GAGVSQSPSNKVTEKGKDVELRCDPISGHTALYWYRQSLGQGLEFLIYFQGNSAPDKSGLPSDRFSAERTGGSVSTLTIQRTQQEDSAVYLCASSSQGALNTEAFFGQGTRLTVV.